The sequence of this TCR beta chain was determined in a study of blood T cells in healthy people across ages. Background on the study: Per every two T cells, about one barcoded beta molecule was captured by template switching. Study-wide findings and caveats: No conclusive comparison of naive versus antigen-experienced cells was possible with unsorted PBMCs.

PCR was performed a second time for about 7 to 12 cycles using a sample-barcoded 5' primer and a J-beta primer mix. CDR3-containing paired-end reads numbered at least 2.5 million in each sample. A single record per CDR3 protein comes from TCRdb applying MiXCR to the 5' RACE reads. Of approximately 1,700,000 distinct CDR3 sequences in the sample, more than 35% were seen once. Each donor supplied around 10 milliliters of peripheral blood. The CDR3 contains 16 residues. The V gene's germline CDR1 is WSHSY and CDR2 SAAADI. Trimming at V came to 0 bases and at J to 9 bases, leaving 9 bases not matched to a gene. This clonotype was found a few times. What it binds is unknown.

The gene calls are TRBV10-2 and TRBJ2-1; 9 bases map to TRBD2. The sequence came from a human donor in good health. The sample taken for sequencing was blood. CDR3 sequence reads: CASSESMVAGEFEQFF. The CDR3, as DNA: TGCGCCAGCAGTGAGTCGATGGTAGCGGGGGAGTTTGAGCAGTTCTTC.